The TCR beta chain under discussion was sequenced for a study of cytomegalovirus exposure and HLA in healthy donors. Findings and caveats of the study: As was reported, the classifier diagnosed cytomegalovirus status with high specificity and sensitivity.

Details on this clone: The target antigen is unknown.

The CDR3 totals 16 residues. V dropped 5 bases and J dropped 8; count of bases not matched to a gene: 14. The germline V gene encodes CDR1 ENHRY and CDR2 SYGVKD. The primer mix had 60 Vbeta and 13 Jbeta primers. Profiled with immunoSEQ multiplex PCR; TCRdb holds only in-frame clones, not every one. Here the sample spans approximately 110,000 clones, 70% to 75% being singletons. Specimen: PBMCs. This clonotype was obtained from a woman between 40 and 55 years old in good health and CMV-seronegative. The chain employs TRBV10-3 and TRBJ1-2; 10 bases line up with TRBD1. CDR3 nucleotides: TGTGCCATCAGTCCCGGGACAGGGGCGGGGTGGAAGGGCTACACCTTC. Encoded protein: CAISPGTGAGWKGYTF.